Each of the 17 T cell receptor beta chains below was sequenced from the same sample in a study of spatial heterogeneity in lung cancer. Documented time point: blood at routine non-recurrence follow-up after resection. Unsorted whole RNA samples from tumor, nontumor lung or frozen PBMC were sequenced. TCRdb re-called the 5' RACE reads with MiXCR, one entry per CDR3 protein. This table has around 110,000 distinct CDR3 sequences, 10% to 15% appearing once. The sequencing here drew on PBMCs, taken at follow-up. All receptors derive from a male donor with early-stage non-small cell lung cancer.

This clonotype was recorded many times. The chain carries TRBV28 and TRBJ2-2; D gene uncertain. CDR1 MDHEN and CDR2 SYDVKM come from the germline V gene. Trimming removed 7 bases at V and 2 bases at J, with 5 bases between. This CDR3 region has 12 residues. Here the CDR3 DNA reads TGTGCCAGCAAGGGAAACACCGGGGAGCTGTTTTTT. This sequence encodes CASKGNTGELFF.

The gene calls are TRBV3-1 and TRBJ1-3; a possible D gene is TRBD1 (5 bases). The germline V gene encodes CDR1 LGHDT and CDR2 YNNKEL (reference sequence). Deletions cut 2 bases from V and 0 bases from J, with 11 bases between. The CDR3 consists of 16 residues. The CDR3 DNA reads as TGTGCCAGCAGCCAACATGCAGGGAGCTCTGGAAACACCATATATTTT. Translation gives CASSQHAGSSGNTIYF.

This clonotype was seen only a few times. This chain links TRBV7-2 with TRBJ2-2; no clear D gene. Looked up from germline, CDR1 is SGHTA and CDR2 is FQGNSA. The V and J ends lost 2 bases and 6 bases respectively, with 10 bases between them. This CDR3 spans 14 amino acids. CDR3 nucleotides: TGTGCCAGCAGCTTACGTTATGAGCCCGGGGAGCTGTTTTTT. Its translation: CASSLRYEPGELFF.

The chain recombines TRBV16 with TRBJ2-7, with D perhaps TRBD2 (6 bases). CDR1 and CDR2 from the germline V gene are KGHSY and FQNENV. This CDR3 comprises 16 residues. Between the trimmed V and J ends, which lost 0 bases and 3 bases, there was a span of 15 bases. The CDR3 DNA reads TGTGCCAGCAGCCAATCAGGGCGGGGCCACTACTACGAGCAGTACTTC. Translated: CASSQSGRGHYYEQYF.

This clonotype has ten or more counts. The gene calls are TRBV5-1 and TRBJ2-6; D is possibly TRBD2 (5 bases). Trimming left V 0 bases short and J 0 bases short, with 7 bases between. The length of the CDR3 is 16 residues. Germline V gene sequence: CDR1 SGHRS, CDR2 YFSETQ. CDR3 sequence: CASSLVGVSGANVLTF. Written as DNA, the CDR3 is TGCGCCAGCAGCTTGGTCGGGGTCTCTGGGGCCAACGTCCTGACTTTC.

This clonotype appeared a few times. The chain combines TRBV10-3 with TRBJ1-6; no definite D call. This CDR3 contains 13 residues. Germline lookup yields CDR1 ENHRY and CDR2 SYGVKD. V was cut by 3 bases and J by 6 bases, with 6 bases left in between. CDR3 loop: CAISESLNSPLHF. CDR3 nucleotide sequence: TGTGCCATCAGTGAATCTCTTAATTCACCCCTCCACTTT.

The V and J genes are TRBV3-1 and TRBJ2-4; possibly TRBD1 for D (6 bases). This CDR3 has 14 residues. Germline V gives CDR1 LGHDT, CDR2 YNNKEL (reference sequence). V gave up 4 bases and J gave up 5 bases, with 12 bases separating them. The CDR3 reads CASSPGGLQNIQYF. CDR3 in DNA: TGTGCCAGCAGCCCTGGGGGCCTTCAAAACATTCAGTACTTC.

This clonotype was detected many times. The V call is TRBV6-2 or TRBV6-3, the J call TRBJ1-5, with D tentatively TRBD1 (6 bases). CDR1 MNHEY and CDR2 SVGEGT come from the germline V gene. The V end lost 6 bases, the J end lost 2 bases, and 11 bases lay between the germline ends. The length of the CDR3 is 14 residues. The CDR3 DNA is TGTGCCAGCAGGAATCCAGGGGGCAATCAGCCCCAGCATTTT. Its translation is CASRNPGGNQPQHF.

The table lists this clonotype with a few counts. The V and J genes are TRBV28 and TRBJ2-1; 7 nucleotides line up with TRBD2. The length of the CDR3 is 15 residues. The ends lost 4 bases at V and 5 bases at J; junction bases unmatched: 8. Germline V gives CDR1 MDHEN, CDR2 SYDVKM. CDR3 nucleotide sequence: TGTGCCAGCAGTTCCACGGGGGGAGGACACAATGAGCAGTTCTTC. As protein: CASSSTGGGHNEQFF.

This clonotype was detected a few times. The gene calls are TRBV6-6 and TRBJ1-1, with TRBD1 matching over 7 bases. The CDR3 covers 13 residues. Germline assignment: CDR1 MNHNY and CDR2 SVGAGI (reference sequence). Losses at the gene ends were 4 bases for V and 6 bases for J; bases not matched to a gene: 5. DNA of the CDR3: TGTGCCAGCAGTTCTCTACAGGGGTCTGAAGCTTTCTTT. Translation: CASSSLQGSEAFF.

J is TRBJ1-2 and V is TRBV29-1; TRBD1 might be the D (5 bases). The CDR3 sequence is 13 residues long. V dropped 5 bases and J dropped 2 bases, with 12 bases sitting between them. Germline CDR1 and CDR2: SQVTM and ANQGSEA. The CDR3 coding sequence is TGCAGCGTTCGCAGGGCAGAAAACTATGGCTACACCTTC. As protein: CSVRRAENYGYTF.

This clonotype was counted only a few times. This chain uses TRBV4-2 with TRBJ1-4, with 7 bases lining up with TRBD1. J was trimmed by 0 bases and V by 2 bases; bases with no gene match: 0. From germline, CDR1 is LGHNA and CDR2 YNFKEQ. This CDR3 is built from 15 residues. Here the CDR3 DNA reads TGTGCCAGCAGCCAACAGGGGGCAACTAATGAAAAACTGTTTTTT. As protein: CASSQQGATNEKLFF.

The chain combines TRBV12-3 or TRBV12-4 with TRBJ2-2; TRBD1 matches 7 bases. With V trimmed by 6 bases and J by 0 bases, 4 bases remained unmatched. The CDR3 contains 15 residues. This CDR3 reads CASRPDRANTGELFF. The CDR3 DNA reads TGTGCCAGCAGGCCCGACAGGGCGAACACCGGGGAGCTGTTTTTT.

This clonotype was found a few times. This sequence joins TRBV6-2 or TRBV6-3 and TRBJ2-7; D may correspond to TRBD1 or TRBD2 (5 bases each). From germline, CDR1 is MNHEY and CDR2 SVGEGT. The CDR3 loop spans 16 amino acids. V shed 0 bases and J shed 0 bases, with 12 bases lying between them. The CDR3, as DNA: TGTGCCAGCAGTTACTCGCAAGGGGAGCTCTCCTACGAGCAGTACTTC. Translated: CASSYSQGELSYEQYF.

This clonotype was counted between two and nine times. The chain is built from TRBV5-1 and TRBJ2-7; D is ambiguous. The CDR3 runs to 14 residues. Deletions cut 4 bases from V and 2 bases from J, with 13 bases between. Per germline, CDR1 SGHRS and CDR2 YFSETQ. The CDR3 loop reads CASSEYNIPYEQYF. The CDR3 DNA sequence: TGCGCCAGCAGCGAGTATAATATCCCCTACGAGCAGTACTTC.

V gene TRBV5-4 combines with J gene TRBJ1-6; D is unclear. Germline assignment: CDR1 SGHNT and CDR2 YYREEE (reference sequence). The CDR3 totals 12 residues. V lost 2 bases and J 8 bases, leaving 5 bases between the germline ends. The DNA of the CDR3 is TGTGCCAGCAGCTTTCTGGATTCACCCCTCCACTTT. This codes for CASSFLDSPLHF.

V and J are TRBV20-1 and TRBJ2-1, with 8 positions matching TRBD2. The CDR3 sequence is 18 residues long. In germline, CDR1 is DFQATT, CDR2 SNEGSKA (reference sequence). The ends lost 0 bases at V and 0 bases at J; junction bases unmatched: 10. CDR3: CSARDLLSGGGSYNEQFF. The CDR3 DNA is TGCAGTGCTAGAGATTTGCTAAGCGGGGGAGGCTCCTACAATGAGCAGTTCTTC.